Listed below are T cell receptor beta chains from one sample, sequenced in a study of early T cells in non-severe SARS-CoV-2 infection. TCRdb re-called the 5' RACE reads with MiXCR, one entry per CDR3 protein. Among about 30,000 distinct CDR3 sequences listed, approximately 5.3% were seen once. Sample: whole blood. All receptors come from an adult who was a healthcare worker with PCR-confirmed SARS-CoV-2 infection or an uninfected control (not recorded which). The CDR3 runs from the conserved cysteine through the conserved F or W.

v_gene: TRBV18
j_gene: TRBJ2-1
CDR3aa: CASSPRTGLDEQFF

v_gene: TRBV6-1
j_gene: TRBJ1-1
CDR3aa: CASSEARSGTANTEAFF

v_gene: TRBV7-9
j_gene: TRBJ1-4
CDR3aa: CASSGDRSNEKLFF

v_gene: TRBV6-4
j_gene: TRBJ1-3
CDR3aa: CASSPTPGNTIYF

v_gene: TRBV11-1
j_gene: TRBJ2-1
CDR3aa: CASSPQKWPAEQFF

v_gene: TRBV5-1
j_gene: TRBJ2-1
CDR3aa: CASSSGSTSYNEQFF

v_gene: TRBV28
j_gene: TRBJ2-5
CDR3aa: CASSFEETQYF

v_gene: TRBV29-1
j_gene: TRBJ2-3
CDR3aa: CSVDFGGYTQYF

v_gene: TRBV19
j_gene: TRBJ2-5
CDR3aa: CASSIIAARQETQYF

v_gene: TRBV2
j_gene: TRBJ2-1
CDR3aa: CASSALAGYNEQFF

v_gene: TRBV6-5
j_gene: TRBJ2-7
CDR3aa: CASSHRQVEYF

v_gene: TRBV10-3
j_gene: TRBJ1-2
CDR3aa: CAISESQPSNYGYTF

v_gene: TRBV5-4
j_gene: TRBJ2-4
CDR3aa: CASSLEGAKNIQYF

v_gene: TRBV7-9
j_gene: TRBJ2-7
CDR3aa: CASSPPIPYEQYF

v_gene: TRBV4-1
j_gene: TRBJ2-7
CDR3aa: CASSQAVQMSSYEQYF

v_gene: TRBV20-1
j_gene: TRBJ2-7
CDR3aa: CSGPQGTCYEQYF

v_gene: TRBV25-1
j_gene: TRBJ2-7
CDR3aa: CASSGPSGTLF